This T cell receptor beta chain was identified in a study of regulatory T cells in long-lasting Graves disease. Combining iRepertoire HTBI primers with Arm-PCR of CDR3 regions, the authors built TCR beta libraries. One entry per CDR3 protein, called by TCRdb with MiXCR from the multiplex PCR reads. Of hundreds of thousands of distinct CDR3 sequences listed, about 30% were seen once; the top ten hold about 40%. Time point of the sample: persistent/refractory GD, antithyroid drugs over 5 years with positive TRAb. The TCR library used RNA extracted from PBMCs. The TCR originated in a female donor with Graves disease. The specimen comprised peripheral blood mononuclear cells (PBMCs), sampled when the disease was refractory, from a patient treated with antithyroid drugs.

CDR3 in amino acids: CSAGQGSSYNSPLHF. In nucleotides, the CDR3 is TGCAGTGCTGGACAGGGCAGCTCCTATAATTCACCCCTCCACTTT. The chain combines TRBV20-1 with TRBJ1-6; TRBD1 matches at 8 bases. The CDR3 runs to 15 residues. The germline gives CDR1 DFQATT, CDR2 SNEGSKA (reference sequence). V lost 5 bases, J lost 0 bases, and 3 bases stayed unmatched.